This record looks at one TCR beta chain sequence and its context. This sample is part of a study of blood T cell repertoires in COVID-19. The CDR3 extends over 15 amino acids. Germline loops: CDR1 MDHEN, CDR2 SYDVKM. Trimming at V came to 7 bases and at J to 0 bases, leaving 9 bases not matched to a gene. The assay was immunoSEQ multiplex PCR, and TCRdb's table has in-frame clones only and misses some. The data show around 94,000 clones, with around 90% seen just once and about 5.7% held by the top ten. This chain connects TRBV28 to TRBJ2-7; 7 bases match TRBD1. The sample taken for sequencing was peripheral blood. The clonotype originates from a woman aged 50 to 60 with COVID-19, enrolled during active disease. The CDR3 DNA follows: TGTGCCAGCACCCTCGGGACAGTGAGCTCCTACGAGCAGTACTTC. Translating it yields CASTLGTVSSYEQYF.